These 13 T cell receptor beta chains originate from one sample sequenced in a study of cytomegalovirus exposure and HLA in healthy donors. With 60 Vbeta and 13 Jbeta primers, the PCR was carried out. Measured with immunoSEQ multiplex PCR; TCRdb has only the in-frame clones, and not every one. Among some 96,000 clones listed, over 65% were seen once. The sequencing input was PBMCs. Source of these receptors: a woman aged 60-70 years in good health and CMV-seronegative.

The chain employs TRBV6-5 and TRBJ1-1; TRBD1 might be the D (6 bases). This CDR3 has 14 residues. The V and J ends lost 7 bases and 5 bases respectively, with 17 bases between them. Germline lookup yields CDR1 MNHEY and CDR2 SVGAGI. In DNA form, the CDR3 reads TGTGCCAGCACCCCCAGGGGCCTGGGGACTGAAGCTTTCTTT. Its translation: CASTPRGLGTEAFF.

J is TRBJ2-5 and V is TRBV10-1, with TRBD2 identical over 10 bases. The CDR3 totals 14 residues. Germline V gives CDR1 WNHNN, CDR2 SYGVQD (reference sequence). With V trimmed by 8 bases and J by 3 bases, 6 bases remained unmatched. The chain's CDR3 is CASSSGGAEETQYF. CDR3 bases: TGCGCCAGCTCCAGCGGGGGGGCCGAAGAGACCCAGTACTTC.

The sample holds a few counts of this clone. The chain recombines TRBV29-1 with TRBJ2-7; D possibly corresponds to TRBD2 (6 bases). This CDR3 has 13 residues. Germline assignment: CDR1 SQVTM and CDR2 ANQGSEA. The germline V and J ends were trimmed by 1 base and 3 bases, with 10 bases remaining between them. The CDR3 nucleotides are TGCAGCGTTGAAGTAATGGGGGGCTACGAGCAGTACTTC. It specifies CSVEVMGGYEQYF.

V gene TRBV30 combines with J gene TRBJ2-7; the D is unclear. The CDR3 covers 13 residues. Germline V gene lookup returns CDR1 GTSNPN and CDR2 SVGIG (reference sequence). Between the trimmed V and J ends, which lost 2 bases and 6 bases, there was a span of 14 bases. This CDR3 reads CAWSRLLTREQYF. In DNA, the CDR3 is TGTGCCTGGAGTAGACTGCTAACCCGCGAGCAGTACTTC. Variable domain in full (rest from reference TRBV30 and TRBJ2-7): SQTIHQWPATLVQPVGSPLSLECTVEGTSNPNLYWYRQAAGRGLQLLFYSVGIGQISSEVPQNLSASRPQDRQFILSSKKLLLSDSGFYLCAWSRLLTREQYFGPGTRLTVT.

This clone was counted a single time. The chain employs TRBV19 and TRBJ2-2; 8 bases line up with TRBD1. Unmatched junction bases numbered 4, after V lost 3 bases and J lost 4 bases. The CDR3 contains 15 residues. Germline CDR1 is LNHDA and CDR2 is SQIVND (reference sequence). CDR3 nucleotide sequence: TGTGCCAGTAGTATTGGGGACAGGATCACCGGGGAGCTGTTTTTT. Translated: CASSIGDRITGELFF.

This clone was seen only once. The V and J genes are TRBV4-1 and TRBJ2-2; 10 positions match TRBD2. CDR1 is MGHRA, CDR2 YSYEKL, per germline. With 5 bases clipped from V and 6 bases from J, the junction kept 6 bases outside the gene matches. The CDR3 length is 15 residues. CDR3 in DNA: TGCGCCAGCAGCTCCCTAGCGGGAGTGGCCGGGGAGCTGTTTTTT. This codes for CASSSLAGVAGELFF.

The chain is built from TRBV11-2 and TRBJ2-5, with D perhaps TRBD2 (5 bases). The CDR3 has 16 amino acids. CDR1 SGHAT and CDR2 FQNNGV come from the germline V gene. Between the trimmed V and J ends, which lost 1 base and 2 bases, there was a span of 14 bases. This chain's CDR3 is CASSLGTAGRQETQYF. CDR3 coding DNA: TGTGCCAGCAGCTTAGGGACGGCGGGCCGGCAAGAGACCCAGTACTTC.

The rearrangement joins TRBV29-1 to TRBJ2-7, with D possibly matching TRBD2 (7 bases). V gave up 3 bases and J gave up 5 bases, with 17 bases separating them. The CDR3 covers 14 residues. Germline V CDR1 and CDR2: SQVTM, ANQGSEA. The CDR3 region has the DNA TGCAGCGTTGAGGGGGGGGCCCCGGACGACGAGCAGTACTTC. It yields the protein CSVEGGAPDDEQYF.

This clone was found once. The chain carries TRBV5-1 and TRBJ2-2, with 9 positions matching TRBD1. From germline, CDR1 is SGHRS and CDR2 YFSETQ. V lost 5 bases to trimming and J lost 1 base; unmatched junction nucleotides: 0. The CDR3 has 14 residues. DNA of the CDR3: TGCGCCAGCAGGGGACAGGGGAACACCGGGGAGCTGTTTTTT. Encoded protein: CASRGQGNTGELFF.

This clone has just one count. The V and J genes are TRBV7-9 and TRBJ2-6; D gene unclear. CDR3 size: 17 residues. V shed 4 bases and J shed 0 bases, with 13 bases lying between them. Germline CDR1 and CDR2: SEHNR and FQNEAQ (reference sequence). The CDR3 DNA sequence: TGTGCCAGCAGCTCCCGTGCGGTAGTCTCTGGGGCCAACGTCCTGACTTTC. As protein: CASSSRAVVSGANVLTF.

V usage is TRBV15 and J usage is TRBJ1-5, with a possible D match to TRBD1 (5 bases). This CDR3 spans 15 amino acids. CDR1 and CDR2 from the germline V gene are LNHNV and YYDKDF (reference sequence). V shed 0 bases and J shed 0 bases, with 6 bases lying between them. The CDR3 protein is CATSRDRDSNQPQHF. Written as DNA, the CDR3 is TGTGCCACCAGCAGAGACAGGGATAGCAATCAGCCCCAGCATTTT.

This chain joins TRBV5-4 and TRBJ2-3, with D perhaps TRBD2 (5 bases). Germline CDR1 reads SGHNT; CDR2 reads YYREEE (reference sequence). CDR3 length: 11 amino acids. V shed 2 bases and J shed 8 bases, with 6 bases lying between them. CDR3 amino acids: CASSLEGTQYF. CDR3 in DNA: TGTGCCAGCAGCTTAGAGGGTACGCAGTATTTT.

This clone appeared a few times. V usage is TRBV29-1 and J usage is TRBJ2-1; TRBD2 matches 7 bases. The CDR3 is 14 residues long. From germline, CDR1 is SQVTM and CDR2 ANQGSEA. J was trimmed by 5 bases and V by 6 bases; bases with no gene match: 10. The CDR3 DNA follows: TGCAGCGTCCCCCTGGGGCTAGCGGACAATGAGCAGTTCTTC. It yields the protein CSVPLGLADNEQFF.